The TCR beta chain under discussion was sequenced for a study of early T cells in non-severe SARS-CoV-2 infection. Study as a whole: From unsorted whole blood, bulk RNA was sequenced, and the chains remained unpaired.

Germline values: CDR1 SGDLS, CDR2 YYNGEE. The CDR3 totals 13 residues. V dropped 3 bases and J dropped 7 bases, with 13 bases sitting between them. The table lists this clonotype with many counts. What it binds is unknown. Study outcomes and limitations: A preference for anti-spike CD8 responses marked VDJdb matching, which missed private and CD4 specificities.

Molecules of cDNA were individually given unique molecular identifiers that were attached to them. TCRdb re-derived calls from the 5' RACE reads in MiXCR, one entry per CDR3 protein. This sample has 30,000 to 40,000 distinct CDR3 sequences, with about 5.7% found just once. Material: whole blood. The receptor was isolated from an adult who was a healthcare worker with PCR-confirmed SARS-CoV-2 infection or an uninfected control (not recorded which). The J gene is TRBJ1-1, the V gene TRBV9; D unclear. CDR3 nucleotides: TGTGCCAGCAGCGGAGGCTCCTGGAGTGAAGCTTTCTTT. Its translation: CASSGGSWSEAFF.